The text below deals with one TCR beta chain. The data belong to a study of blood T cell repertoires in COVID-19. Study-wide background: Sites across the United States, Italy and Spain contributed samples from acute and convalescent COVID-19.

There are 15 residues in the CDR3. The V gene lost 4 bases and the J gene lost 2 bases, with 13 bases spanning the gap. Looked up from germline, CDR1 is SGDLS and CDR2 is YYNGEE. Profiling relied on immunoSEQ multiplex PCR, and the TCRdb table lists in-frame clones only, not all of them. The repertoire includes 150,000 to 250,000 clones, approximately 90% of them detected once, and around 2.4% sits in the top ten. Participants were aged about 18 to 90 years, lived in roughly 23 US areas, and enrolled virtually. The sample comprised PBMCs or T cells enriched from blood (not recorded which). The TCR was taken from a woman aged 30 to 39 who had recovered from COVID-19. The chain couples TRBV9 to TRBJ1-3; D remains unclear. Here the CDR3 DNA reads TGTGCCAGCAGCTCAAGTGGGAGGGCTGGAAACACCATATATTTT. Translation: CASSSSGRAGNTIYF. Looking up the rest from reference TRBV9 and TRBJ1-3 gives the full variable domain: DSGVTQTPKHLITATGQRVTLRCSPRSGDLSVYWYQQSLDQGLQFLIQYYNGEERAKGNILERFSAQQFPDLHSELNLSSLELGDSALYFCASSSSGRAGNTIYFGEGSWLTVV.